This T cell receptor beta chain derives from a study of chemoradiotherapy in HPV16-positive cancers. Study conclusions and caveats: During treatment, candidate HPV-specific clones and E7-related motifs expanded in tumor.

Points on this clone: The antigen is unknown.

The germline V and J ends were trimmed by 4 bases and 5 bases, with 9 bases remaining between them. The CDR3 runs 13 residues. CDR1 SNHLY and CDR2 FYNNEI come from the germline V gene. Libraries were prepared by immunoSEQ multiplex PCR; TCRdb keeps only in-frame clonotypes and omits some of them. The sample lists about 4,400 clones, about two thirds occurring once. The V gene is TRBV2, the J gene TRBJ1-5, with a tentative D call TRBD1 (6 bases). Material: tumor tissue, obtained from a patient who underwent chemoradiotherapy. The TCR was taken from a human donor with HPV-associated anogenital cancer. Written as DNA, the CDR3 is TGTGCCAGCAGTGGGGACATTGATCAGCCCCAGCATTTT. Its protein is CASSGDIDQPQHF.